The clone carrying this T cell receptor beta chain was observed many times. The V gene's germline CDR1 is MNHEY and CDR2 SMNVEV (reference sequence). There are 14 residues in the CDR3. Trimming pared 0 bases from V and 7 bases from J, leaving 13 bases between. TCRdb re-analysed the 5' RACE reads in MiXCR, keeping a single row per CDR3 protein. The sample holds about 570,000 distinct CDR3 sequences; 7.5% to 10% are singletons and the top ten take 2.5% to 3%. The record originates from a study of identical twins. In addition, the sample was reused for a study of yellow fever vaccine responses in identical twins.

The sample taken for sequencing was PBMCs. The source of this sequence is a woman under 30 in good health. The rearrangement links TRBV27 to TRBJ2-7; unclear D gene. The CDR3 nucleotides read TGTGCCAGCAGTTTATCAGGTTCTGGATGGGAGCAGTACTTC. Translation: CASSLSGSGWEQYF.